This T cell receptor beta chain was recovered during a study of control samples from healthy donors and cancer patients. The method was immunoSEQ multiplex PCR; TCRdb's version includes in-frame clones alone and lacks a portion of them. The sample includes just over 150,000 clones, 70% to 90% seen only once; the top ten take approximately 12%. This clone was counted a single time. V was cut by 4 bases and J by 14 bases, with 18 bases left in between. Germline V CDR1 and CDR2: SGHAT, FQNNGV. This CDR3 has 13 amino acids. The chain links TRBV11-2 to TRBJ2-1; D uncertain. The sequenced sample was blood. This sequence originates from a man aged 25-45 years in good health. The CDR3 here is CASSSKGRTVKFF. CDR3 nucleotides: TGTGCCAGCAGCTCGAAGGGTAGGACCGTTAAGTTCTTC.